A single TCR beta chain is shown here with its context. Its antigen is undetermined. The identical CDR3 is also encoded by other nucleotide sequences in the sample. Naive CD8 isolation took CD45RO-negative cells positively selected for CCR7 and excluded terminally differentiated effector memory CD45RA+ cells. Generated by immunoSEQ multiplex PCR, the TCRdb table keeps only in-frame clones and is missing some. Of 2 million to 2.5 million clones detected, about 95% appear once; the ten largest clones hold 0.9% to 1.3%. CDR1 LNHDA and CDR2 SQIVND come from the germline V gene (reference sequence). The CDR3 is made up of 13 amino acids. Trimming left V 2 bases short and J 5 bases short, with 9 bases between. This entry comes from a study of shared clonotypes between healthy human individuals. Whole-study context: Those who served as donors were a couple of women and a few men between the ages of 18 and 49.

Study-level findings and limits: Enrolling few donors narrowed the genetic and exposure-history diversity that was represented.

The sequenced material came from naive CD8+ T cells sorted from blood. V gene TRBV19 combines with J gene TRBJ1-1; D remains ambiguous. The sequence was collected from a young man in good health. For the CDR3, the DNA is TGTGCCAGTAGTATATGGACGGGGACTGAAGCTTTCTTT. Its protein is CASSIWTGTEAFF.